This entry concerns a single T cell receptor (beta chain). Its matching antigen is unknown. The data were obtained in a study of OX40 agonist ivuxolimab in advanced cancers. Overall study findings and caveats: Not determined was the antigen specificity of the expanded peripheral T cells.

Libraries were prepared by immunoSEQ multiplex PCR; TCRdb keeps only in-frame clonotypes and omits some of them. Found here are roughly 77,000 clones, 80% to 95% of them singletons; the top ten hold around 0.7%. Trimming stripped 0 bases from V and 1 base from J, with 5 bases between. The length of the CDR3 is 13 residues. Germline V CDR1 and CDR2: SGHNT, YYREEE (reference sequence). Material: CD4+ or CD8+ T cells sorted from blood, obtained in a trial of the OX40 agonist ivuxolimab. The source is an adult with an advanced solid tumor such as melanoma, head and neck, liver or kidney cancer. The chain uses TRBV5-4 and TRBJ2-7; weak D call: TRBD1 (5 bases). CDR3 DNA: TGTGCCAGCAGCTTGGGACAGTCCTACGAGCAGTACTTC. Residues: CASSLGQSYEQYF. Using reference TRBV5-4 and TRBJ2-7 for the parts outside the CDR3, the full variable domain is ETGVTQSPTHLIKTRGQQVTLRCSSQSGHNTVSWYQQALGQGPQFIFQYYREEENGRGNFPPRFSGLQFPNYSSELNVNALELDDSALYLCASSLGQSYEQYFGPGTRLTVT.